The T cell receptor beta chain described here comes from a study of cytomegalovirus exposure and HLA in healthy donors. Notes on the study in general: The study listed 164 cytomegalovirus-associated TCR beta chains. It was reportedly the case that the classifier diagnosed cytomegalovirus status with high specificity and sensitivity.

The donors were part of the validation cohort, which consisted of some 120 subjects and was separate from the first cohort of 666 subjects. After removal of 4 bases from V and 4 bases from J, the junction contained 11 bases not matched to a gene. The CDR3 has 15 amino acids. Per germline, CDR1 GTSNPN and CDR2 SVGIG (reference sequence). Assay: immunoSEQ multiplex PCR; the TCRdb copy retains only in-frame clones and omits some. The data show 220,000 or so clones, 70% to 90% seen once. As concerns this clone: Its antigen is currently unknown.

The source is a woman younger than 35 in good health and CMV-seronegative. The genes are TRBV30 and TRBJ2-7, with TRBD1 matching 9 bases. Material: PBMCs. The CDR3 protein is CAWTLPGQGIYEQYF. CDR3 DNA sequence: TGTGCCTGGACCCTACCGGGACAGGGCATATACGAGCAGTACTTC.